This record looks at one T cell receptor beta chain sequence and its context. Its antigen is as yet unknown. These data come from a study of T cell responses to AZD1222 COVID-19 vaccine. The study, taken as a whole, reports: Vaccine-related CD4 TCRs covered spike, predominating at 160-218 and 743-854. The donors showed a predominance of white British ancestry and of females, with possible underestimation of clonal diversity.

With 7 bases clipped from V and 2 bases from J, the junction kept 6 bases outside the gene matches. The CDR3 has 14 amino acids. CDR1 is LGHNA, CDR2 YNFKEQ, per germline. This table comes from immunoSEQ multiplex PCR, and its TCRdb copy is limited to in-frame clones, with some not included. The sample shows tens of thousands of clones, roughly 80% of them seen only once. This specimen was peripheral blood, taken 28 days after the second AZD1222 dose. The gene calls are TRBV4-2 and TRBJ2-7; 9 positions agree with TRBD1. The TCR originated in an adult who received the AZD1222 COVID-19 vaccine. CDR3 nucleotides: TGTGCCAGCACCCATGACAGGGGGACCTACGAGCAGTACTTC. Its protein product is CASTHDRGTYEQYF.